Described below is a single TCR beta chain sequence and its context. The sample belongs to a study of blood T cell repertoires in COVID-19. Overall study context: Whether acute or convalescent, the COVID-19 samples came from the United States, Italy and Spain.

Per the study methods: The authors estimated nucleated cell counts from reference gene primer amplification. Produced via immunoSEQ multiplex PCR; TCRdb's table is partial and in-frame only. The D gene and trimming were derived from the DNA, and the V and J assignments and clone size from that table. The profile covers about 390,000 clones, with 87% appearing a single time and approximately 9.3% taken by the ten largest. The ends were cut back, 3 bases at V and 3 bases at J, with 10 bases in the middle. This CDR3 spans 14 amino acids. Across under 25 US areas, participants ranged in age from roughly 18 to 89 years. What the recovered Cohort 3 donors had was two negative PCRs, clearance, or symptom resolution.

The J gene is TRBJ2-3, the V gene TRBV23-1, with D perhaps TRBD1 (5 bases). TRBV23-1 is marked as an open reading frame, function uncertain. This clonotype was obtained from a woman in her forties or fifties who had recovered from COVID-19. Sequencing input: PBMCs or T cells enriched from blood (not recorded which). CDR3: CASSQGRVTDTQYF. CDR3 DNA: TGCGCCAGCAGTCAGGGCAGGGTTACAGATACGCAGTATTTT.